This passage covers 5 T cell receptor beta chains from one sample sequenced in a study of T cell repertoires in cytomegalovirus infection. A single record per CDR3 protein comes from TCRdb applying MiXCR to the reads. This table has about 100,000 distinct CDR3 sequences, around 45% appearing once. Their target antigens are unknown. The sample was CD8+ T cells from cultured PBMCs, taken from culture after CMV antigen stimulation. Source of these receptors: a human donor in good health (CMV status not recorded). Some clones in this sample may be carry-over from other donors' samples.

This clonotype was detected a few times. The gene calls are TRBV7-6 and TRBJ2-7, with D possibly TRBD1 on 6 matching bases. The V end lost 1 base, the J end lost 6 bases, and 10 bases lay between the germline ends. Germline V gene data show CDR1 as SGHVS and CDR2 as FNYEAQ. The CDR3 runs to 13 residues. The CDR3 sequence: CASSLGTETEQYF. In nucleotides, the CDR3 is TGTGCCAGCAGCTTAGGGACAGAAACCGAGCAGTACTTC.

The V gene is TRBV19, the J gene TRBJ1-2; 7 bases are shared with TRBD1. This CDR3 has 13 residues. Germline V gene sequence: CDR1 LNHDA, CDR2 SQIVND (reference sequence). V shed 5 bases, J shed 3 bases, and the junction held 3 bases outside the gene matches. The DNA of the CDR3 is TGTGCCAGTAGTTTCGGGACAGACTATGGCTACACCTTC. As protein: CASSFGTDYGYTF.

V and J are TRBV7-6 and TRBJ1-4; the D is unclear. V lost 5 bases, J lost 8 bases, and 6 bases lay in between. The CDR3 is 11 amino acids. Germline V gene lookup returns CDR1 SGHVS and CDR2 FNYEAQ. CDR3 protein: CASSHGEKLFF. For the CDR3, the DNA is TGTGCCAGCAGCCACGGAGAAAAACTGTTTTTT.

This clonotype was found many times. The rearrangement uses TRBV12-3 or TRBV12-4 and TRBJ2-3, with unresolved D. The CDR3 runs 14 residues. V was trimmed by 3 bases and J by 0 bases, leaving 7 bases between them. CDR3 sequence (DNA): TGTGCCAGCAGTTTTATCGCGAGCACAGATACGCAGTATTTT. This encodes CASSFIASTDTQYF.

The gene calls are TRBV7-9 and TRBJ1-3; 7 nucleotides match TRBD1. The CDR3 totals 18 residues. Germline-derived CDR1 and CDR2 are SEHNR and FQNEAQ (reference sequence). V trimming: 2 bases; J trimming: 1 base; junction bases outside the gene matches: 11. The CDR3 DNA reads as TGTGCCAGCAGCTTAACTCACCAGGGGGTTGATTCTGGAAACACCATATATTTT. As protein: CASSLTHQGVDSGNTIYF.